This T cell receptor beta chain was observed in a study of cytomegalovirus exposure and HLA in healthy donors. Overall study results and limits: Segments of the TCR beta V type were, in most cases, productive about 87% or about 30% of the time in an earlier analysis. Published work reported that the classifier diagnosed cytomegalovirus status with high specificity and sensitivity.

This clone was detected only once. Its matching antigen is unknown. V lost 2 bases to trimming and J lost 2 bases, with 7 bases between them. Per the germline V gene, CDR1 is MDHEN and CDR2 is SYDVKM. There are 14 residues in the CDR3. PCR amplification relied on 60 Vbeta primers (plus 13 Jbeta primers). Measured with immunoSEQ multiplex PCR; TCRdb has only the in-frame clones, and not every one. The sample yields 90,000 to 150,000 clones, 74% seen once. The gene calls are TRBV28 and TRBJ1-3; D gene ambiguous. Sequencing was done on a sample of PBMCs. The receptor was derived from a woman between 45 and 65 years old in good health and CMV-seropositive. The CDR3: CASSLLTTGNTIYF. CDR3 nucleotides: TGTGCCAGCAGTTTACTGACTACTGGAAACACCATATATTTT.